What follows describes a single T cell receptor (beta chain). These data originate in a study of blood T cell repertoires in COVID-19. About the research overall: The study drew acute and convalescent COVID-19 samples from the United States, Italy and Spain. PBMCs, B-cell-depleted T cells, or T cells provided the cDNA or gDNA that made up the material.

TCRdb's copy holds only in-frame clones and misses some; the assay was immunoSEQ multiplex PCR. There are a few hundred thousand clones in the sample; 85% to 90% occur only once, and about 0.8% lies in the top ten. This TCR was recovered from a man aged 25-45 years with acute or convalescent COVID-19. The sequencing input was peripheral blood.

The CDR3 DNA is TGTGCCAGTAGACGGAGATCGAACACTGAAGCTTTCTTT. Its translation is CASRRRSNTEAFF. The chain recombines TRBV19 with TRBJ1-1; D unclear. Trimming took 6 bases from V and 1 from J, leaving 9 bases between them. The germline V gene encodes CDR1 LNHDA and CDR2 SQIVND (reference sequence). The CDR3 is 13 amino acids. The complete variable domain, with remaining parts taken from reference TRBV19 and TRBJ1-1, reads DGGITQSPKYLFRKEGQNVTLSCEQNLNHDAMYWYRQDPGQGLRLIYYSQIVNDFQKGDIAEGYSVSREKKESFPLTVTSAQKNPTAFYLCASRRRSNTEAFFGQGTRLTVV.